This paragraph reports one TCR beta chain. The record originates from a study of cytomegalovirus exposure and HLA in healthy donors. PCR used 60 Vbeta primers and 13 Jbeta primers. Measured with immunoSEQ multiplex PCR; TCRdb has only the in-frame clones, and not every one. Of some 170,000 clones in the sample, 65% to 75% are singletons; the top ten hold 2% to 3%. V was shortened by 3 bases and J by 2 bases, with 10 bases between the two germline ends. Germline CDR1 is KGHSH and CDR2 is LQKENI. The CDR3 length is 14 residues. The receptor was derived from a human donor in good health. J is TRBJ1-1 and V is TRBV18, with unresolved D. Input material: PBMCs. The CDR3, as DNA: TGTGCCAGCTCACCCCCGGGTCCTAACACTGAAGCTTTCTTT. It yields the protein CASSPPGPNTEAFF.